Described below is a single TCR beta chain sequence and its context. The antigen remains unidentified. A deep-level run was used for the assay. Repertoires were generated with immunoSEQ multiplex PCR, while TCRdb's copy carries only in-frame clones and drops some. Counted here are roughly 1 million clones, approximately 70% occurring once; the ten biggest clones make up nearly 1.5%. This entry is derived from a study of shared clonotypes between healthy human individuals. Study-wide results and limits: Generally, naive subsets came out with larger estimated richness than memory subsets.

CDR1 MNHNS and CDR2 SASEGT come from the germline V gene. Trimming stripped 5 bases from V and 2 bases from J, with 10 bases between. The CDR3 is 14 residues long. The sequenced sample consisted of memory CD4+ T cells sorted from blood. Subset here: CD45RA-negative fraction. The V gene is TRBV6-1, the J gene TRBJ1-5; D ambiguous. The sequence derives from a man aged 18 to 30 in good health. CDR3 sequence: CASSIGLGNQPQHF. The CDR3 nucleotides are TGTGCCAGCAGTATAGGGTTGGGCAATCAGCCCCAGCATTTT.